This record covers a single T cell receptor (beta chain). The target antigen is unknown. The time point denotes: pre-treatment sample, taken before nivolumab and TIL therapy. Pleural nodules or supraclavicular lymph nodes made up most of the excised metastases sampled. Adults with stage 4 NSCLC were enrolled in a phase I trial. The data were taken from a study of TIL therapy for anti-PD-1-resistant metastatic lung cancer. Study-level information: Median tumor mutation burden was under 1.6 mutations per megabase.

Sequencing used immunoSEQ v3. Generated by immunoSEQ multiplex PCR, the TCRdb table keeps only in-frame clones and is missing some. The data hold over 6,000 clones, with around three fifths observed a single time. Broader study findings: Many TIL product clones were absent from baseline tumor, suggesting clonal contraction.

There are 14 residues in the CDR3. Germline loops: CDR1 SGHNT, CDR2 YENEEA. V was pared by 5 bases and J by 4 bases, with 13 bases between. The sequence was collected from a person between 25 and 79 years old with non-small cell lung cancer. This sequence joins TRBV11-3 and TRBJ2-3; D remains unclear. The sample in question was tumor tissue, obtained at baseline. CDR3 sequence reads: CASSPTPGSDTQYF. The CDR3 DNA sequence: TGTGCCAGCAGCCCCACCCCCGGGTCAGATACGCAGTATTTT.